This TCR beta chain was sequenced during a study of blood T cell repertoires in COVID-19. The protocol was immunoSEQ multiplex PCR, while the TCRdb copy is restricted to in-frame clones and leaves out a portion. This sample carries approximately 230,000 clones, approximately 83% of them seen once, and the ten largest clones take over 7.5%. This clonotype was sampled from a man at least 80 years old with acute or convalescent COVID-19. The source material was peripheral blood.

DNA for the CDR3: TGTGCCAGCAGCCGACTTTGGGGTGAGGGAAATGAGCAGTTCTTC. It translates to CASSRLWGEGNEQFF. The J gene is TRBJ2-1, the V gene TRBV4-2, with D possibly TRBD2 on 5 matching bases. The CDR3 consists of 15 residues. Trimming left V 4 bases short and J 7 bases short, with 17 bases between. Germline V lookup: CDR1 LGHNA, CDR2 YNFKEQ.